This TCR beta chain derives from a study of shared clonotypes between healthy human individuals. General observations from the study: Naive subsets usually exceeded memory subsets in estimated richness. Exclusively blood specimens were collected; tissue repertoires likely differ.

HIV-negative, healthy adults without recent acute infections or vaccinations were the donors. Naive CD4+ cells were CD45RA-selected; the remaining cells were memory. CDR3 length: 17 amino acids. V gave up 0 bases and J gave up 0 bases; unmatched junction bases: 4. The germline gives CDR1 SGHVS, CDR2 FNYEAQ. Using immunoSEQ multiplex PCR, the repertoire was profiled, and TCRdb retains in-frame clones only, with some absent. The sample shows millions of clones, roughly 93% of them seen only once. Note on this clone: The antigen is unknown.

The receptor was derived from a man aged 18 to 29 in good health. Some clones in this sample may be carry-over from other donors' samples. The material sequenced was naive CD4+ T cells from PBMCs. Noted subset: CD45RA+ positively selected. The genes are TRBV7-6 and TRBJ2-2; 7 nucleotides line up with TRBD2. CDR3: CASSLAPSGSNTGELFF. The CDR3 DNA follows: TGTGCCAGCAGCTTAGCGCCTAGCGGATCGAACACCGGGGAGCTGTTTTTT.